These T cell receptor beta chains were read from a single sample in a study of shared clonotypes between healthy human individuals. Only in-frame clones appear in the TCRdb table, and some are missing; sequencing was by immunoSEQ multiplex PCR. The table shows some 2,500,000 clones, with 80% to 95% occurring only once. The sequencing sample was made of naive CD4+ T cells from PBMCs. The origin of the receptors is a man aged 18 to 30 in good health. Some clones in this sample may be carry-over from other donors' samples. Each CDR3 is given with its conserved first and last residue. D genes are given only for firm matches. Not every row has a clone size; where given, it reads once, few, many or a size class.

cdr3_nt	cdr3_aa	clone_size	d_call	v_call	j_call
TGCGCCAGCAGCTTGGCCGTGGACCACAATGAGCAGTTCTTC	CASSLAVDHNEQFF	NA	NA	TRBV5-1	TRBJ2-1
TGCAGCCATACAGGGGGTAGCACAGATACGCAGTATTTT	CSHTGGSTDTQYF	NA	TRBD1	TRBV29-1	TRBJ2-3
TGTGCCAGCAGCGTAGTCGCGGGAAACACCATATATTTT	CASSVVAGNTIYF	NA	NA	TRBV9	TRBJ1-3
TGCAGTGAGATTAGCACAGATACGCAGTATTTT	CSEISTDTQYF	NA	NA	TRBV20-1	TRBJ2-3
TGTGCCAGCAGCCAAAGACAGGGGGCGGCCGGGGAGCTGTTTTTT	CASSQRQGAAGELFF	NA	TRBD1	TRBV4-2	TRBJ2-2
TGTGCCAGCAGATTAGGGACAGAATACATACTAGCCAAAAACATTCAGTACTTC	CASRLGTEYILAKNIQYF	NA	TRBD1	TRBV27	TRBJ2-4
TGTGCCAGCTCACCACCGGGGGGCCCCATCACCGGGGAGCTGTTTTTT	CASSPPGGPITGELFF	NA	NA	TRBV18	TRBJ2-2
TGTGCCAGCAGTGACAGGGGGCGACGGGGCTACACCTTC	CASSDRGRRGYTF	once	TRBD1	TRBV28	TRBJ1-2
TGTGCCAGCATGGATGGCGGGACCCTAGCCAAAAACATTCAGTACTTC	CASMDGGTLAKNIQYF	NA	NA	TRBV28	TRBJ2-4
TGTGCCTGGAGCGGTTCGGGTTTCAATTCACCCCTCCACTTT	CAWSGSGFNSPLHF	NA	NA	TRBV30	TRBJ1-6
TGTGCCAGCAGTTTGCCCCGGAGAGAGACCCAGTACTTC	CASSLPRRETQYF	NA	NA	TRBV28	TRBJ2-5
TGCGCCAGCAGCTCAGGACCGAGCTATGGCTACACCTTC	CASSSGPSYGYTF	NA	NA	TRBV5-1	TRBJ1-2
TGTGCCAGCAGCTTCTCTCAGGGACAGGGAGGGACTGAAGCTTTCTTT	CASSFSQGQGGTEAFF	NA	TRBD1	TRBV7-9	TRBJ1-1
TGCGCCAGCAGCCAAGATTTGTCTCACTCAGGCCCCACCCCCTACGAGCAGTACTTC	CASSQDLSHSGPTPYEQYF	NA	NA	TRBV4-1	TRBJ2-7
TGTGCCTGGAGTGTAAGGACTTTTGAAAAACTGTTTTTT	CAWSVRTFEKLFF	NA	NA	TRBV30	TRBJ1-4
TGTGCCAGCAGCGTAGATGTCGGGCTTGCTCCTTACAATGAGCAGTTCTTC	CASSVDVGLAPYNEQFF	NA	NA	TRBV9	TRBJ2-1
TGCAGTGCTAGTTTGGTGAATGAGCAGTTCTTC	CSASLVNEQFF	NA	NA	TRBV20-1	TRBJ2-1
TGCGCCAGCAGCTTAGGACTAGCGGGGGTTAGGACAGATACGCAGTATTTT	CASSLGLAGVRTDTQYF	NA	TRBD2	TRBV5-1	TRBJ2-3
TGTGCCAGCAGCTCCCGGCCTAGCGGGAGTCGGAATGAGCAGTTCTTC	CASSSRPSGSRNEQFF	NA	TRBD2	TRBV7-3	TRBJ2-1
TGTGCCAGCAGTGGAGGACGGGCAACTAATGAAAAACTGTTTTTT	CASSGGRATNEKLFF	NA	NA	TRBV2	TRBJ1-4
TGTGCCAGCAGCTTGGCCGGGGGACTTTACAATGAGCAGTTCTTC	CASSLAGGLYNEQFF	NA	NA	TRBV5-4	TRBJ2-1
TGTGCCATCAGTCTCTCGTGGAATGAGCAGTTCTTC	CAISLSWNEQFF	few	NA	TRBV10-3	TRBJ2-1
TGTGCCTGGAGTCGTCTAGGCTACGAGCAGTACTTC	CAWSRLGYEQYF	NA	NA	TRBV30	TRBJ2-7
TGTGCCAGCAGCTCAGACAGGGGAGGAAACACCATATATTTT	CASSSDRGGNTIYF	NA	TRBD1	TRBV7-8	TRBJ1-3
TGCGCCAGCAGTCAGGGGTCTAGTGGCAATGAGCAGTTCTTC	CASSQGSSGNEQFF	NA	NA	TRBV5-1	TRBJ2-1
TGTGCCAGCAGCTCTCCATTGTCCACCGGGACTGCCTCCTACAATGAGCAGTTCTTC	CASSSPLSTGTASYNEQFF	once	NA	TRBV7-2	TRBJ2-1
TGTGCCAGCAGCTTATTCCCGCAGGGCCGTACTGAAGCTTTCTTT	CASSLFPQGRTEAFF	NA	NA	TRBV5-6	TRBJ1-1
TGTGCCAGCGGCGGGCTAGTAGAAACAGATACGCAGTATTTT	CASGGLVETDTQYF	NA	NA	TRBV28	TRBJ2-3
TGTGCCAGCTCACCACTTACAGGGGGGACCTACGAGCAGTACTTC	CASSPLTGGTYEQYF	NA	TRBD1	TRBV18	TRBJ2-7
TGTGCCAGCTCACCACCAGAACGAGTATTCTACGAGCAGTACTTC	CASSPPERVFYEQYF	once	NA	TRBV18	TRBJ2-7